The next 2 T cell receptor beta chains were all read from a single sample in a study of T cells in tuberculosis. Assay: immunoSEQ multiplex PCR; the TCRdb copy retains only in-frame clones and omits some. This sample carries over 25,000 clones, just over 90% of them seen once, and the ten largest clones take about 7.7%. The time point here: new active TB diagnosis, blood taken before or within 7 days of starting treatment. The specimen comprised PBMCs, sampled at tuberculosis diagnosis. The origin of the receptors is an adult with tuberculosis. Some clones in this sample may be carry-over from other donors' samples.

The CDR3 DNA reads TGTGCCAGCAGTGATACCCTTAGGACAGGGATAGACGATGGCTACACCTTC. Translated, it gives CASSDTLRTGIDDGYTF. The rearrangement links TRBV25-1 to TRBJ1-2, with TRBD1 identical over 8 bases. Germline V lookup: CDR1 MGHDK, CDR2 SYGVNS. V lost 3 bases, J lost 6 bases, and 15 bases stayed unmatched. The CDR3 spans 17 residues.

The V gene is TRBV6-1, the J gene TRBJ1-6; no clear D gene. Per the germline V gene, CDR1 is MNHNS and CDR2 is SASEGT. V was clipped by 3 bases and J by 6 bases, with 21 bases between them. The CDR3 is made up of 18 amino acids. The CDR3 bases are TGTGCCAGCAGTGAGGTCGGTCCATTGGACTGGTTTAATTCACCCCTCCACTTT. The encoded protein is CASSEVGPLDWFNSPLHF.